These 21 T cell receptor beta chains came from one sample sequenced in a study of tumor-infiltrating lymphocytes in localized non-small cell lung cancer. The protocol was immunoSEQ multiplex PCR, while the TCRdb copy is restricted to in-frame clones and leaves out a portion. The data show some 21,000 clones, approximately 80% seen once. Sequencing used lung tumor tissue. Every receptor here comes from a human donor with non-small cell lung cancer.

The gene calls are TRBV5-1 and TRBJ2-1; 8 positions match TRBD2. Germline assignment: CDR1 SGHRS and CDR2 YFSETQ. The CDR3 has 16 amino acids. V trimming: 0 bases; J trimming: 5 bases; junction bases outside the gene matches: 7. The CDR3 is CASSLVVSGTHNEQFF. In DNA form, the CDR3 reads TGCGCCAGCAGCTTGGTAGTTAGCGGGACCCACAATGAGCAGTTCTTC.

This clone came up once. The chain employs TRBV5-1 and TRBJ2-6, with D perhaps matching TRBD2 (6 bases). Germline lookup yields CDR1 SGHRS and CDR2 YFSETQ. The CDR3 consists of 19 residues. Trimming took 4 bases from V and 4 from J, leaving 24 bases between them. This CDR3 is CASSQRTPGGVPGANVLTF. The CDR3, as DNA: TGCGCCAGCAGCCAACGAACCCCCGGGGGAGTACCCGGGGCCAACGTCCTGACTTTC.

The chain combines TRBV7-2 with TRBJ2-1; tentative D call: TRBD1 (6 bases). Between the trimmed V and J ends, which lost 1 base and 10 bases, there was a span of 17 bases. The germline gives CDR1 SGHTA, CDR2 FQGNSA. CDR3 length: 15 residues. The chain's CDR3 is CASSLEGGGWREQFF. CDR3 DNA sequence: TGTGCCAGCAGCTTAGAAGGGGGTGGGTGGAGAGAGCAGTTCTTC.

J is TRBJ2-2 and V is TRBV5-8; TRBD1 agrees at 7 bases. Germline trimming cut 4 bases from V and 5 bases from J; bases unmatched to any gene: 5. Germline values: CDR1 SGHTS, CDR2 YDEGEE. The CDR3 consists of 14 residues. The chain's CDR3 is CASSPYRGTGELFF. The CDR3 bases are TGTGCCAGCAGCCCTTACAGGGGTACCGGGGAGCTGTTTTTT.

The sample holds one count of this clone. This rearrangement joins TRBV19 to TRBJ1-4; 8 nucleotides align to TRBD1. The V gene end was trimmed by 4 bases and the J gene end by 7 bases; junction bases not matched to a gene: 8. Per the germline V gene, CDR1 is LNHDA and CDR2 is SQIVND (reference sequence). The CDR3 runs 15 residues. The CDR3 coding sequence is TGTGCCAGTAGTACGTGGACAGGGCTAGGTGAAAAACTGTTTTTT. This codes for CASSTWTGLGEKLFF.

The chain links TRBV10-3 to TRBJ1-2; tentative D call: TRBD1 (6 bases). Germline V gives CDR1 ENHRY, CDR2 SYGVKD. This CDR3 has 17 residues. The V gene lost 4 bases and the J gene lost 7 bases, with 25 bases spanning the gap. This chain's CDR3 is CAISVSLTGRGLSGYTF. The CDR3 nucleotides read TGTGCCATCAGTGTGAGCTTAACGGGCAGGGGTCTCTCTGGCTACACCTTC.

The V gene is TRBV2, the J gene TRBJ2-1; a possible D gene is TRBD1 (6 bases). The CDR3 is 15 residues long. CDR1 and CDR2 (germline): SNHLY, FYNNEI. Trimming shortened V by 5 bases and J by 8 bases, and 19 bases separated the two germline ends. The CDR3, as DNA: TGTGCCAGCAGTCCTGGACAGTACGGTTTACATGAGCAGTTCTTC. It encodes CASSPGQYGLHEQFF.

The V and J genes are TRBV11-2 and TRBJ2-3; 8 bases are a match to TRBD2. Unmatched junction bases numbered 5, after V lost 4 bases and J lost 5 bases. The length of the CDR3 is 14 residues. Germline V gene lookup returns CDR1 SGHAT and CDR2 FQNNGV. The CDR3 here is CASSSSGRGDTQYF. CDR3 nucleotide sequence: TGTGCCAGCAGCTCCAGCGGGAGAGGAGATACGCAGTATTTT.

The chain combines TRBV2 with TRBJ1-2; 8 bases are shared with TRBD1. Germline lookup yields CDR1 SNHLY and CDR2 FYNNEI. V dropped 5 bases and J dropped 7; count of bases not matched to a gene: 6. This CDR3 comprises 13 residues. The CDR3 sequence: CASSKGQGLGYTF. The CDR3 coding sequence is TGTGCCAGCAGTAAAGGACAGGGCCTTGGCTACACCTTC.

The gene calls are TRBV7-2 and TRBJ1-2, with TRBD1 matching 7 bases. J was trimmed by 4 bases and V by 5 bases; bases with no gene match: 13. The CDR3 loop spans 16 amino acids. Per the germline V gene, CDR1 is SGHTA and CDR2 is FQGNSA. CDR3 nucleotide sequence: TGTGCCAGCAGCGAGACCCGACAGGGTAGGCGCTATGGCTACACCTTC. This encodes CASSETRQGRRYGYTF.

V gene TRBV18 combines with J gene TRBJ2-7; 7 nucleotides line up with TRBD1. The length of the CDR3 is 15 residues. The germline gives CDR1 KGHSH, CDR2 LQKENI. The V gene end was trimmed by 5 bases and the J gene end by 4 bases; junction bases not matched to a gene: 11. CDR3 DNA: TGTGCCAGCTCAGTAGCCGGACAGGCCAAATACGAGCAGTACTTC. Its protein product is CASSVAGQAKYEQYF.

Here the CDR3 DNA reads TGCGCCAGCAGCCGAGCCGGACTAGCGGGCCTAGACGAGCAGTACTTC. Translating it yields CASSRAGLAGLDEQYF. The V call is TRBV4-3, the J call TRBJ2-7; the match to TRBD2 covers 11 bases. This CDR3 region has 16 residues. J was trimmed by 5 bases and V by 4 bases; bases with no gene match: 10. Germline CDR1 LGHNA, CDR2 YSLEER.

The chain carries TRBV4-2 and TRBJ2-2; 8 bases match TRBD2. The germline CDR1 and CDR2 sequences are LGHNA and YNFKEQ. Germline trimming cut 0 bases from V and 1 base from J; bases unmatched to any gene: 4. This CDR3 is built from 17 residues. The CDR3 reads CASSQDGAGVNTGELFF. CDR3 in DNA: TGTGCCAGCAGCCAAGACGGAGCGGGAGTGAACACCGGGGAGCTGTTTTTT.

The gene calls are TRBV9 and TRBJ2-3; the D is unclear. V gave up 0 bases and J gave up 0 bases, with 5 bases separating them. The CDR3 runs 14 residues. Germline assignment: CDR1 SGDLS and CDR2 YYNGEE. CDR3 sequence: CASSVGRSTDTQYF. The CDR3 DNA sequence: TGTGCCAGCAGCGTAGGCCGTAGCACAGATACGCAGTATTTT.

The J gene is TRBJ2-2, the V gene TRBV5-1; D may be TRBD1 or TRBD2 (5 bases each). Germline lookup yields CDR1 SGHRS and CDR2 YFSETQ. CDR3 length equals 15 residues. V dropped 0 bases and J dropped 2 bases, with 8 bases sitting between them. CDR3 coding DNA: TGCGCCAGCAGCTTGGGAGGGGTCAACACCGGGGAGCTGTTTTTT. Amino acids: CASSLGGVNTGELFF.

This rearrangement joins TRBV5-4 to TRBJ2-3; a weak D match, TRBD2 (5 bases). V was cut by 4 bases and J by 4 bases, with 13 bases left in between. This CDR3 is 14 amino acids long. CDR1 and CDR2 from the germline V gene are SGHNT and YYREEE (reference sequence). CDR3 in amino acids: CASSPEVKADTQYF. CDR3 DNA: TGTGCCAGCAGCCCGGAGGTTAAGGCAGATACGCAGTATTTT.

The chain has TRBV19 and TRBJ2-2, with D perhaps TRBD2 (5 bases). Trimming took off 8 bases at V and 6 bases at J, with 16 bases between the two ends. Germline V gene data show CDR1 as LNHDA and CDR2 as SQIVND (reference sequence). This CDR3 is built from 14 residues. The CDR3 nucleotides are TGTGCCAGTGCATTAATGAGGGCCGCCGGGGAGCTGTTTTTT. Translated, it gives CASALMRAAGELFF. Full variable domain (missing parts from reference TRBV19 and TRBJ2-2): DGGITQSPKYLFRKEGQNVTLSCEQNLNHDAMYWYRQDPGQGLRLIYYSQIVNDFQKGDIAEGYSVSREKKESFPLTVTSAQKNPTAFYLCASALMRAAGELFFGEGSRLTVL.

The J gene is TRBJ2-5, the V gene TRBV6-5; the match to TRBD1 covers 7 bases. Germline loops: CDR1 MNHEY, CDR2 SVGAGI. Unmatched junction bases numbered 4, after V lost 4 bases and J lost 5 bases. This CDR3 has 13 residues. CDR3 in amino acids: CASSFGTVETQYF. As DNA, the CDR3 is TGTGCCAGCAGTTTTGGGACAGTCGAGACCCAGTACTTC.

V is TRBV19 and J is TRBJ2-5; D perhaps matches TRBD1 (5 bases). V was clipped by 5 bases and J by 5 bases, with 18 bases between them. CDR3 size: 15 residues. In germline, CDR1 is LNHDA, CDR2 SQIVND (reference sequence). CDR3 residues: CASSPLKGLEETQYF. The CDR3 DNA is TGTGCCAGTAGTCCCCTAAAGGGGCTTGAGGAGACCCAGTACTTC.

The rearrangement joins TRBV30 to TRBJ2-7; 7 bases are a match to TRBD2. CDR1 is GTSNPN, CDR2 SVGIG, per germline (reference sequence). This CDR3 has 16 residues. V dropped 1 base and J dropped 12; count of bases not matched to a gene: 21. CDR3 in DNA: TGTGCCTGGAGTGCACTAAGACTAGCAAGTCCCCCCCGTCGGTACTTC. Amino acids: CAWSALRLASPPRRYF.

This chain links TRBV7-6 with TRBJ2-3, with 7 nucleotides matching TRBD2. V trimming: 6 bases; J trimming: 10 bases; junction bases outside the gene matches: 10. From germline, CDR1 is SGHVS and CDR2 FNYEAQ. The CDR3 consists of 13 residues. CDR3 bases: TGTGCCAGCAGTACCGGGACTATAGTACCGCAGTATTTT. It is translated as CASSTGTIVPQYF.